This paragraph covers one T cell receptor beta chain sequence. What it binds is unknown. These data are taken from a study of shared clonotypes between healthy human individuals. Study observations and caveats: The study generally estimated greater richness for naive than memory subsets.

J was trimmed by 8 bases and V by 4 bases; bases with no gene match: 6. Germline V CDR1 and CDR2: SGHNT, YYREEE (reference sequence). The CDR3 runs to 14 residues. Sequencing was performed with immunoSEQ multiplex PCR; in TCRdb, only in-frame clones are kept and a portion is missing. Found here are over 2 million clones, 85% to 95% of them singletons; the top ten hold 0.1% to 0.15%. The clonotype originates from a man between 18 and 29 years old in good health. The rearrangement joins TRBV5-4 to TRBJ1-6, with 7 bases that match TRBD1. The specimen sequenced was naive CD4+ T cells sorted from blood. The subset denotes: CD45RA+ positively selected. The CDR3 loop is CASSDRVGDSPLHF. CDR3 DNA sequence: TGTGCCAGCAGCGACAGGGTTGGGGATTCACCCCTCCACTTT.